The TCR beta chain under discussion was sequenced for a study of Graves' ophthalmopathy and Graves' hyperthyroidism. Moderate-to-severe activity, CAS at least 3, NOSPECS at least 4 and duration under 3 months characterized donors with ophthalmopathy. Excluded were patients with other autoimmune diseases, uncontrolled infections, pregnancy or lactation. Germline trimming cut 7 bases from V and 3 bases from J; bases unmatched to any gene: 11. This CDR3 is built from 16 residues. Germline CDR1 and CDR2: LNHDA and SQIVND (reference sequence). This clonotype has at least ten counts. Amplification from RNA transcripts yielded the TCR beta CDR3 regions. Scientists carried out first-round RT-PCR using HTBI primers and then a second-round multiplex PCR. A single record per CDR3 protein comes from TCRdb applying MiXCR to the multiplex PCR reads. The sample has 150,000 to 200,000 distinct CDR3 sequences, roughly 36% seen once; the top ten hold around 9.3%.

The chain uses TRBV19 and TRBJ1-1, with 10 positions matching TRBD1. The source is a young man with Graves' ophthalmopathy. The sample consisted of peripheral blood. The CDR3 loop is CASTAFRDRGYTEAFF. In nucleotides, the CDR3 is TGTGCCAGTACCGCCTTCCGGGACAGGGGTTACACTGAAGCTTTCTTT.